This T cell receptor beta chain was retrieved from a study of T cell responses to AZD1222 COVID-19 vaccine. There are 17 residues in the CDR3. Germline V gene data show CDR1 as MGHRA and CDR2 as YSYEKL. The J segment lost 8 bases and the V segment lost 10 bases, leaving 21 bases of the junction unmatched. TCRdb's copy holds only in-frame clones and misses some; the assay was immunoSEQ multiplex PCR. The data show fewer than 110,000 clones, around nine tenths seen once. Sequenced here: peripheral blood, sampled 28 days after the second AZD1222 dose. The genes are TRBV4-1 and TRBJ1-4; 8 positions match TRBD1. This clonotype originated in an adult who received the AZD1222 COVID-19 vaccine. CDR3 amino acids: CATKVEGPGTGAEKLFF. The CDR3 region has the DNA TGCGCCACCAAAGTTGAGGGACCCGGGACAGGCGCCGAAAAACTGTTTTTT.